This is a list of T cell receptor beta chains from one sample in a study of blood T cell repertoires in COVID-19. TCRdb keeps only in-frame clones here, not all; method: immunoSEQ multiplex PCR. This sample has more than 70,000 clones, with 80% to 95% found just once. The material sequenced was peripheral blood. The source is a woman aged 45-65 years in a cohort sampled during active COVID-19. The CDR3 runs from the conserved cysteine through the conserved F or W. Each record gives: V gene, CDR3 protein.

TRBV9 CASSFSGGTDTQYF
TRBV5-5 CASSPSGQETQYF
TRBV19 CASSMGLAGVWNTQYF
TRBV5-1 CASSLGTLESTGELFF
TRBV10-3 CAISDVGTQSSYEQYF
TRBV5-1 CASNPGTGTRDQPQHF
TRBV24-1 CATSDPWGVNEQFF
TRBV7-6 CASSLAGAGGHYEQYF
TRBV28 CATQGGQGYTF
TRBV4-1 CASSQDWGPSNQPQHF
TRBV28 CASSPYGGLQETQYF
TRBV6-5 CASRLAGGPYEQYF
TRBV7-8 CASSVRPFQETQYF
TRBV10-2 CASSPALAGSGDTQYF
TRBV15 CATSRPPPGLSYNEQFF
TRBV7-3 CASSLQGSGTEAFF
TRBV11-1 CASGTGDYETQYF
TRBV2 CASSEINRDHGYTF
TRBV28 CASSLSLAGNYEQYF
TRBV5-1 CASSWGLDSYEQYF
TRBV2 CASRKTSGGNEQFF
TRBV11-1 CASAGGASTGELFF
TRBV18 CASSQDRGSYNEQFF
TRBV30 CAYGTGALLGNQPQHF
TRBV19 CASSALTEQETQYF
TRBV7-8 CASSWRLAGSGDTQYF
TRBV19 CASKPQSAESEKLFF
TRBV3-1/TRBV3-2 CASSQTGGNTEAFF